The rows below give T cell receptor beta chains drawn from one sample of a study of vaccination effects on CD4 cells after COVID-19. No antigen is known for these receptors. Profiled with immunoSEQ multiplex PCR; TCRdb holds only in-frame clones, not every one. The repertoire holds more than 60,000 clones, 74% seen once, with 2% to 2.5% in the top ten. Sequencing was performed on CD4+ T cells from PBMCs cultured without peptide, taken after COVID-19 vaccination. These receptors all stem from a human donor who received a COVID-19 vaccine. Each CDR3 is given with its conserved first and last residue. The D gene is left open where the match is weak. Where a row states a size, it is once, few, many or the class of an expanded clone; other rows omit it.

TRBJ2-3 | TRBV5-6 | - | TRBD2 | CASSLGLAGGSRTQYF | TGTGCCAGCAGCTTGGGACTAGCGGGGGGTTCCCGGACGCAGTATTTT
TRBJ2-2 | TRBV6-6 | - | - | CASNTRPDIHTGELFF | TGTGCCAGCAATACCCGTCCGGACATACACACCGGGGAGCTGTTTTTT
TRBJ2-4 | TRBV3-1/TRBV3-2 | - | - | CASSLVGAKNIQYF | TGTGCCAGCAGCCTCGTAGGGGCCAAAAACATTCAGTACTTC
TRBJ2-6 | TRBV19 | few | TRBD1 | CASSTGTGGPGANVLTF | TGTGCCAGTAGTACCGGGACAGGGGGACCTGGGGCCAACGTCCTGACTTTC
TRBJ1-2 | TRBV6-2/TRBV6-3 | - | TRBD1 | CASSSANRGLGYTF | TGTGCCAGCAGTTCCGCGAACAGGGGTCTTGGCTACACCTTC
TRBJ2-4 | TRBV19 | - | - | CASSIDTQGVLNIQYF | TGTGCCAGTAGTATAGATACACAGGGCGTTTTAAACATTCAGTACTTC
TRBJ2-4 | TRBV20-1 | - | TRBD2 | CSASWTSGGLAKNIQYF | TGCAGTGCTAGTTGGACTAGCGGGGGACTAGCCAAAAACATTCAGTACTTC
TRBJ2-2 | TRBV5-1 | - | - | CASSLGQGGTGELFF | TGCGCCAGCAGCTTGGGACAGGGAGGCACCGGGGAGCTGTTTTTT
TRBJ1-5 | TRBV2 | - | TRBD1 | CASSDKTGANQPQHF | TGTGCCAGCAGTGACAAGACAGGGGCAAATCAGCCCCAGCATTTT
TRBJ2-5 | TRBV5-1 | - | - | CASSPLEEGGETQYF | TGCGCCAGCAGCCCCCTCGAGGAGGGCGGAGAGACCCAGTACTTC
TRBJ2-2 | TRBV10-1 | - | - | CASKLDRRTGELFF | TGCGCCAGCAAACTTGACAGGAGAACCGGGGAGCTGTTTTTT
TRBJ1-4 | TRBV7-2 | few | TRBD1 | CASSLSSPGGSEKLFF | TGTGCCAGCAGCTTATCTTCGCCAGGGGGCAGTGAAAAACTGTTTTTT
TRBJ2-5 | TRBV7-2 | - | - | CASSPKYWGSKETQYF | TGTGCCAGCAGCCCGAAGTATTGGGGGTCGAAAGAGACCCAGTACTTC
TRBJ2-4 | TRBV7-2 | - | TRBD1 | CASSPGQGHIQYF | TGTGCCAGCAGCCCGGGACAGGGGCACATTCAGTACTTC
TRBJ2-3 | TRBV10-2 | - | - | CASSDPTPSTDTQYF | TGCGCCAGCAGTGATCCGACCCCTAGCACAGATACGCAGTATTTT
TRBJ2-6 | TRBV7-8 | - | - | CASSRAAGANVLTF | TGTGCCAGCAGCCGAGCGGCGGGGGCCAACGTCCTGACTTTC
TRBJ2-3 | TRBV24-1 | - | - | CATSDLRGTDTQYF | TGTGCCACCAGTGATTTGAGGGGCACAGATACGCAGTATTTT
TRBJ1-2 | TRBV18 | - | TRBD1 | CASSPFDRGSNGYTF | TGTGCCAGCTCACCATTCGACAGGGGTTCTAATGGCTACACCTTC
TRBJ2-3 | TRBV6-6 | - | - | CASRGGQYVLNTQYF | TGTGCCAGCAGGGGGGGACAGTACGTTTTAAATACGCAGTATTTT
TRBJ2-5 | TRBV19 | - | TRBD1 | CASSADREETQYF | TGTGCCAGTAGTGCGGACAGGGAAGAGACCCAGTACTTC
TRBJ1-5 | TRBV15 | - | - | CATSRDLGGQPQHF | TGTGCCACCAGCAGAGATCTCGGGGGTCAGCCCCAGCATTTT
TRBJ2-3 | TRBV30 | - | TRBD2 | CAWRHSGGTDTQYF | TGTGCCTGGAGGCATAGCGGGGGCACAGATACGCAGTATTTT
TRBJ1-6 | TRBV11-2 | few | TRBD1 | CASSSPRTGNSPLHF | TGTGCCAGCAGCTCGCCTCGGACAGGGAATTCACCCCTCCACTTT